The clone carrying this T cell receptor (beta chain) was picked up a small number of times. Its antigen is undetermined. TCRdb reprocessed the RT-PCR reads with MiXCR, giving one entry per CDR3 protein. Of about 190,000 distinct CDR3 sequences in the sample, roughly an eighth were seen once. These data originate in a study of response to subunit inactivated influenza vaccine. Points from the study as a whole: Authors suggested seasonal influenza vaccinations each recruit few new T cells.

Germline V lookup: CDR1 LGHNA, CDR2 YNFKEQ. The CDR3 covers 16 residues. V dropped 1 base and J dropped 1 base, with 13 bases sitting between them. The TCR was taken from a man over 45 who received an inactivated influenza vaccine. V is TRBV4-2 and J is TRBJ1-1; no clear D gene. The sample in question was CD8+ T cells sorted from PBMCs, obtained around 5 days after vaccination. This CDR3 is CASSQGGGPANTEAFF. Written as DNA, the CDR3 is TGTGCCAGCAGCCAAGGTGGTGGGCCGGCGAACACTGAAGCTTTCTTT.